The 12 T cell receptor beta chains in this list originate from one sample, sequenced in a study of cytomegalovirus exposure and HLA in healthy donors. The PCR employed 60 Vbeta primers together with 13 Jbeta primers. Only in-frame clones appear in the TCRdb table, and some are missing; sequencing was by immunoSEQ multiplex PCR. Of around 80,000 clones listed, about three quarters are singletons. Sequencing was carried out using PBMCs. Source of these receptors: a female donor in good health and CMV-seronegative.

This chain connects TRBV7-2 to TRBJ2-7; D may be TRBD1 (6 bases). The CDR3 is made up of 13 amino acids. Trimming removed 8 bases from V and 5 bases from J, with 16 bases in between. Germline V gene data show CDR1 as SGHTA and CDR2 as FQGNSA. The chain's CDR3 is CASGGRQANEQYF. Here the CDR3 DNA reads TGTGCCAGCGGAGGTAGACAGGCCAACGAGCAGTACTTC.

V usage is TRBV5-1 and J usage is TRBJ1-1; 7 bases map to TRBD1. Losses at the gene ends were 4 bases for V and 1 base for J; bases not matched to a gene: 7. Germline assignment: CDR1 SGHRS and CDR2 YFSETQ. This CDR3 is 15 amino acids long. CDR3 residues: CASSPLDRPNTEAFF. The DNA for the CDR3 is TGCGCCAGCAGCCCCCTGGACAGGCCGAACACTGAAGCTTTCTTT.

J is TRBJ2-3 and V is TRBV15, with a weak D call TRBD2 (6 bases). Germline CDR1 is LNHNV and CDR2 is YYDKDF (reference sequence). V was clipped by 3 bases and J by 2 bases, with 9 bases between them. The CDR3 runs 14 residues. The CDR3 sequence: CATSSGLNTDTQYF. The DNA of the CDR3 is TGTGCCACCAGCAGTGGACTAAACACAGATACGCAGTATTTT.

The V and J genes are TRBV27 and TRBJ2-7; 10 nucleotides agree with TRBD1. In germline, CDR1 is MNHEY, CDR2 SMNVEV (reference sequence). This CDR3 spans 16 amino acids. Trimming at V came to 5 bases and at J to 5 bases, leaving 12 bases not matched to a gene. The CDR3 loop reads CASSPRPDRGLDEQYF. The CDR3 DNA is TGTGCCAGCAGTCCACGCCCAGACAGGGGGCTAGACGAGCAGTACTTC.

The rearrangement links TRBV28 to TRBJ1-2, with D tentatively TRBD1 (5 bases). Germline lookup yields CDR1 MDHEN and CDR2 SYDVKM. V lost 8 bases and J lost 0, with 13 bases in between. This CDR3 contains 14 residues. The CDR3 DNA follows: TGTGCCAGCCGGGGGTTCCGGACTAACTATGGCTACACCTTC. This translates into CASRGFRTNYGYTF.

This chain uses TRBV6-5 with TRBJ2-3, with TRBD1 matching 12 bases. Germline CDR1 reads MNHEY; CDR2 reads SVGAGI. This CDR3 is built from 15 residues. The ends lost 6 bases at V and 8 bases at J; junction bases unmatched: 9. The CDR3 region is CASRGTGGAGITQYF. The CDR3 region has the DNA TGTGCCAGCAGGGGGACAGGGGGCGCGGGGATTACGCAGTATTTT.

V is TRBV5-1 and J is TRBJ1-4, with D maybe TRBD1 (6 bases). V was trimmed by 0 bases and J by 3 bases, leaving 12 bases between them. The CDR3 sequence is 16 residues long. The germline V gene encodes CDR1 SGHRS and CDR2 YFSETQ. In nucleotides, the CDR3 is TGCGCCAGCAGCTTGGCGGGGGGCAGATCTAATGAAAAACTGTTTTTT. This sequence encodes CASSLAGGRSNEKLFF.

This chain connects TRBV25-1 to TRBJ2-7, with 7 bases that match TRBD2. Trimming at V came to 1 base and at J to 5 bases, leaving 11 bases not matched to a gene. This CDR3 is 16 amino acids long. CDR1 is MGHDK and CDR2 is SYGVNS in the germline V gene. CDR3 loop: CASSESVAGAADEQYF. In DNA form, the CDR3 reads TGTGCCAGCAGTGAATCGGTGGCGGGAGCTGCAGACGAGCAGTACTTC.

The gene calls are TRBV7-8 and TRBJ2-3; D is ambiguous. The germline gives CDR1 SGHVS, CDR2 FQNEAQ. V was cut by 6 bases and J by 4 bases, with 5 bases left in between. There are 11 residues in the CDR3. The CDR3 is CASRRSDTQYF. CDR3 bases: TGTGCCAGCAGGAGGTCAGATACGCAGTATTTT.

The chain combines TRBV10-3 with TRBJ2-3; D not certain. CDR1 and CDR2 from the germline V gene are ENHRY and SYGVKD. This CDR3 spans 13 amino acids. V lost 3 bases to trimming and J lost 4 bases, with 8 bases between them. The CDR3 coding sequence is TGTGCCATCAGTGATCTTTCCTCAGATACGCAGTATTTT. It encodes CAISDLSSDTQYF.

This clone was detected a few times. The gene calls are TRBV6-1 and TRBJ1-1; D uncertain. The germline V and J ends were trimmed by 6 bases and 1 base, with 9 bases remaining between them. In germline, CDR1 is MNHNS, CDR2 SASEGT. CDR3 size: 13 residues. The CDR3 is CASRITANTEAFF. DNA for the CDR3: TGTGCCAGCAGGATTACAGCGAACACTGAAGCTTTCTTT.

The chain couples TRBV6-4 to TRBJ2-1, with 8 bases matching TRBD2. The CDR3 runs to 15 residues. Germline trimming cut 5 bases from V and 1 base from J; bases unmatched to any gene: 4. CDR1 MRHNA and CDR2 SNTAGT come from the germline V gene. The CDR3 loop is CASSSAGGSYNEQFF. CDR3 DNA: TGTGCCAGCAGTTCCGCGGGGGGTTCCTACAATGAGCAGTTCTTC.